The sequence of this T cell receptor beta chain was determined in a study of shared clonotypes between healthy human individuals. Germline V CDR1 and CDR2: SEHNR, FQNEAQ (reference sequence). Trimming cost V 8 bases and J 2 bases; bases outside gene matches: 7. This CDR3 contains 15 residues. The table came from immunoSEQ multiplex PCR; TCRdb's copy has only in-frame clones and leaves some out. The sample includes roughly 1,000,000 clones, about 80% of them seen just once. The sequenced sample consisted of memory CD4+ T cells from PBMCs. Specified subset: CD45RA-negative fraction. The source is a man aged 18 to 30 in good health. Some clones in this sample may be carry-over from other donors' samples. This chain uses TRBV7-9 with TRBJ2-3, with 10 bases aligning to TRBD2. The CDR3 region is CASFWTSGLTDTQYF. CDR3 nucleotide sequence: TGTGCCAGCTTCTGGACTAGCGGTCTCACAGATACGCAGTATTTT.